This T cell receptor beta chain derives from a study of blood T cell repertoires in COVID-19. Study background: The United States, Italy and Spain were the sources of the acute and convalescent COVID-19 samples.

Clones were sequenced by immunoSEQ multiplex PCR, and TCRdb holds only the in-frame ones, with some missing. Among fewer than 250,000 clones listed, approximately 91% were seen once. Germline V gene lookup returns CDR1 SGHKS and CDR2 YYEKEE (reference sequence). V trimming: 1 base; J trimming: 3 bases; junction bases outside the gene matches: 6. The CDR3 runs to 16 residues. The source is a man aged 25 to 45 with COVID-19, enrolled during active disease. Sequencing input: peripheral blood. The genes are TRBV5-5 and TRBJ1-2, with 10 bases identical to TRBD1. The chain's CDR3 is CASSLRGQGQDYGYTF. The CDR3 nucleotides are TGTGCCAGCAGCTTGCGGGGACAGGGGCAAGACTATGGCTACACCTTC.